A single sample is the source of the 30 T cell receptor beta chains below, sequenced in a study of cytomegalovirus exposure and HLA in healthy donors. 13 Jbeta primers and 60 Vbeta primers were used for the PCR. The repertoire was sequenced with immunoSEQ multiplex PCR; TCRdb's copy has only in-frame clones and lacks some. The sample table sets out about 200,000 clones. Sequencing was carried out using PBMCs. The receptors here all came from a girl aged 2 to 9 in good health and CMV-seropositive.

The chain links TRBV27 to TRBJ1-5; D not resolved. Trimming took 4 bases from V and 1 from J, leaving 14 bases between them. This CDR3 is built from 16 residues. Per the germline V gene, CDR1 is MNHEY and CDR2 is SMNVEV (reference sequence). The CDR3 region has the DNA TGTGCCAGCAGTTCTACGGGGTTATGGAGCAATCAGCCCCAGCATTTT. It codes for CASSSTGLWSNQPQHF.

CDR3 in amino acids: CASSLETAGPWMETQYF. The DNA of the CDR3 is TGTGCCAGCAGCTTAGAGACAGCCGGGCCCTGGATGGAGACCCAGTACTTC. The rearrangement links TRBV13 to TRBJ2-5, with TRBD1 as a possible D gene (5 bases). Germline loops: CDR1 PRHDT, CDR2 FYEKMQ (reference sequence). The CDR3 length is 17 residues. V was pared by 1 base and J by 5 bases, with 20 bases between.

The chain combines TRBV19 with TRBJ2-2, with 7 bases that match TRBD2. This CDR3 is 16 amino acids long. Germline V gives CDR1 LNHDA, CDR2 SQIVND (reference sequence). The J segment lost 0 bases and the V segment lost 5 bases, leaving 6 bases of the junction unmatched. The CDR3 loop reads CASSRMSGANTGELFF. CDR3 sequence (DNA): TGTGCCAGTAGTCGTATGAGCGGGGCGAACACCGGGGAGCTGTTTTTT.

The V and J genes are TRBV28 and TRBJ1-5; 7 nucleotides align to TRBD1. Germline V CDR1 and CDR2: MDHEN, SYDVKM. Trimming removed 5 bases from V and 4 bases from J; junction bases left unmatched: 5. This CDR3 contains 14 residues. The CDR3 DNA follows: TGTGCCAGCAGTCAGGGGACAGCTAATCAGCCCCAGCATTTT. It is translated as CASSQGTANQPQHF.

The genes are TRBV19 and TRBJ2-6; possibly TRBD2 for D (5 bases). The CDR3 extends over 15 amino acids. Germline V lookup: CDR1 LNHDA, CDR2 SQIVND (reference sequence). Trimming removed 6 bases from V and 0 bases from J, with 9 bases in between. The CDR3 is CASRVGSSGANVLTF. The CDR3 bases are TGTGCCAGTAGGGTAGGGAGCTCTGGGGCCAACGTCCTGACTTTC.

This chain joins TRBV18 and TRBJ1-1; the D gene is possibly TRBD1 (6 bases). The CDR3 loop spans 16 amino acids. Germline V CDR1 and CDR2: KGHSH, LQKENI. The V end was cut by 4 bases, the J end by 1 base, with 16 bases between. The CDR3: CASSLGMAGENTEAFF. The CDR3 DNA sequence: TGTGCCAGCTCACTCGGGATGGCAGGGGAGAACACTGAAGCTTTCTTT.

J is TRBJ1-2 and V is TRBV9; TRBD1 matches at 7 bases. There are 14 residues in the CDR3. In germline, CDR1 is SGDLS, CDR2 YYNGEE. J was trimmed by 8 bases and V by 0 bases; bases with no gene match: 7. CDR3 DNA: TGTGCCAGCAGCGTAGTGACAGGGTCTGGAGGCTACACCTTC. Translating it yields CASSVVTGSGGYTF.

CDR3 sequence (DNA): TGTGCCAGTAGTATAGATCGGTTCTACGAGCAGTACTTC. Amino acid sequence: CASSIDRFYEQYF. V usage is TRBV19 and J usage is TRBJ2-7; the D is unclear. The CDR3 sequence is 13 residues long. Trimming took 0 bases from V and 3 from J, leaving 6 bases between them. Germline assignment: CDR1 LNHDA and CDR2 SQIVND (reference sequence). The full variable domain, in which reference TRBV19 and TRBJ2-7 provide the parts outside the CDR3, is DGGITQSPKYLFRKEGQNVTLSCEQNLNHDAMYWYRQDPGQGLRLIYYSQIVNDFQKGDIAEGYSVSREKKESFPLTVTSAQKNPTAFYLCASSIDRFYEQYFGPGTRLTVT.

The V gene is TRBV30, the J gene TRBJ1-5; D gene unclear. Deletions cut 2 bases from V and 2 bases from J, with 10 bases between. Per germline, CDR1 GTSNPN and CDR2 SVGIG (reference sequence). CDR3 length: 14 residues. The CDR3 coding sequence is TGTGCCTGGAGTCAAGGGAGGGGCAATCAGCCCCAGCATTTT. Translation gives CAWSQGRGNQPQHF.

V usage is TRBV5-8 and J usage is TRBJ2-3, with 8 bases fitting TRBD2. The CDR3 has 17 amino acids. After removal of 0 bases from V and 2 bases from J, the junction contained 8 bases not matched to a gene. Germline CDR1 is SGHTS and CDR2 is YDEGEE. The DNA of the CDR3 is TGTGCCAGCAGCTTGGCGTATGGGACTAGTTCCACAGATACGCAGTATTTT. The encoded protein is CASSLAYGTSSTDTQYF. Looking up the rest from reference TRBV5-8 and TRBJ2-3 gives the full variable domain: EAGVTQSPTHLIKTRGQQATLRCSPISGHTSVYWYQQALGLGLQFLLWYDEGEERNRGNFPPRFSGRQFPNYSSELNVNALELEDSALYLCASSLAYGTSSTDTQYFGPGTRLTVL.

The chain recombines TRBV11-2 with TRBJ2-7, with 10 bases identical to TRBD2. There are 16 residues in the CDR3. CDR1 and CDR2 from the germline V gene are SGHAT and FQNNGV. V was pared by 1 base and J by 9 bases, with 12 bases of the junction left unmatched. In DNA, the CDR3 is TGTGCCAGCAGCTTAGGGACTAGCGGCCAACCTGTTGGGCAGTACTTC. This gives the protein CASSLGTSGQPVGQYF.

The chain has TRBV7-3 and TRBJ2-1; no reliable D call. CDR3 size: 15 residues. Germline loops: CDR1 SGHTA, CDR2 FQGTGA. V lost 5 bases to trimming and J lost 2 bases, with 13 bases between them. The CDR3 here is CASSLSTGTYNEQFF. The CDR3 DNA follows: TGTGCCAGCAGCCTAAGTACTGGTACCTACAATGAGCAGTTCTTC.

The V call is TRBV28, the J call TRBJ1-5; 9 bases agree with TRBD1. V shed 5 bases and J 3 bases; nucleotides not matched to a gene: 8. CDR1 and CDR2 (germline): MDHEN, SYDVKM. The CDR3 sequence is 16 residues long. The CDR3 is CASSPNRGPNNQPQHF. The CDR3 DNA is TGTGCCAGCAGTCCTAACAGGGGGCCCAACAATCAGCCCCAGCATTTT.

V is TRBV28 and J is TRBJ1-2, with unresolved D. Trimming stripped 3 bases from V and 4 bases from J, with 9 bases between. This CDR3 has 13 amino acids. Germline values: CDR1 MDHEN, CDR2 SYDVKM. Here the CDR3 reads CASSLEGAYGYTF. CDR3 coding DNA: TGTGCCAGCAGTTTGGAGGGTGCCTATGGCTACACCTTC.

This chain joins TRBV5-4 and TRBJ1-3; the match to TRBD1 covers 9 bases. With 4 bases clipped from V and 9 bases from J, the junction kept 14 bases outside the gene matches. CDR1 and CDR2 (germline): SGHNT, YYREEE (reference sequence). This CDR3 comprises 16 residues. CDR3 DNA sequence: TGTGCCAGCAGCCAAGGGACAGGGAACTATGGGGGCACCATATATTTT. Translated, it gives CASSQGTGNYGGTIYF.

In DNA form, the CDR3 reads TGTGCCAGCAGTACACAGGGAAGAGGCTACGAGCAGTACTTC. Amino acid sequence: CASSTQGRGYEQYF. This sequence joins TRBV2 and TRBJ2-7; D perhaps matches TRBD1 (6 bases). V gave up 5 bases and J gave up 3 bases, with 14 bases separating them. This CDR3 is built from 14 residues. CDR1 SNHLY and CDR2 FYNNEI come from the germline V gene.

V and J are TRBV29-1 and TRBJ2-7; 9 bases map to TRBD1. The ends lost 7 bases at V and 6 bases at J; junction bases unmatched: 10. The CDR3 covers 13 residues. Germline CDR1 is SQVTM and CDR2 is ANQGSEA. The CDR3 here is CSASGTGLGEQYF. The CDR3 DNA reads as TGCAGCGCATCCGGGACAGGGCTCGGCGAGCAGTACTTC.

The chain carries TRBV7-9 and TRBJ1-4; TRBD1 might be the D (6 bases). V lost 5 bases, J lost 0 bases, and 7 bases lay in between. The germline gives CDR1 SEHNR, CDR2 FQNEAQ (reference sequence). This CDR3 region has 14 residues. CDR3 DNA sequence: TGTGCCAGCAGCCGGGACACAACTAATGAAAAACTGTTTTTT. This codes for CASSRDTTNEKLFF. The full variable domain, with the rest looked up from reference TRBV7-9 and TRBJ1-4, is DTGVSQNPRHKITKRGQNVTFRCDPISEHNRLYWYRQTLGQGPEFLTYFQNEAQLEKSRLLSDRFSAERPKGSFSTLEIQRTEQGDSAMYLCASSRDTTNEKLFFGSGTQLSVL.

The rearrangement uses TRBV6-4 and TRBJ1-2, with D maybe TRBD1 (6 bases). CDR3 size: 16 residues. V lost 3 bases to trimming and J lost 4 bases, with 18 bases between them. CDR1 MRHNA and CDR2 SNTAGT come from the germline V gene. CDR3 nucleotides: TGTGCCAGCAGTGAAGATTGGGACAATGAGGTCTATGGCTACACCTTC. It specifies CASSEDWDNEVYGYTF.

J is TRBJ2-5 and V is TRBV19, with TRBD2 matching 7 bases. Germline V gene lookup returns CDR1 LNHDA and CDR2 SQIVND (reference sequence). The CDR3 spans 16 residues. Trimming took 9 bases from V and 1 from J; bases not matched to a gene: 14. The DNA for the CDR3 is TGTGCCAGACCAGCTAGCGGCCTCCACTTCCAAGAGACCCAGTACTTC. Its protein is CARPASGLHFQETQYF.

The chain recombines TRBV19 with TRBJ1-1; tentative D call: TRBD1 (5 bases). The ends were cut back, 9 bases at V and 5 bases at J, with 22 bases in the middle. The CDR3 totals 15 residues. CDR1 is LNHDA, CDR2 SQIVND, per germline (reference sequence). The CDR3 loop reads CASTLREGPGTEAFF. DNA for the CDR3: TGTGCCAGCACCTTACGGGAGGGGCCGGGAACTGAAGCTTTCTTT.

The rearrangement joins TRBV9 to TRBJ2-1; 7 bases are a match to TRBD1. The trim removed 3 bases at V and 3 bases at J, leaving 9 bases unmatched. The CDR3 totals 16 residues. The germline gives CDR1 SGDLS, CDR2 YYNGEE. The CDR3 DNA is TGTGCCAGCAGCGCCGATGAGGGGGCGGACTACAATGAGCAGTTCTTC. It is translated as CASSADEGADYNEQFF.

The CDR3 DNA is TGCAGTGCTCGGACAGACAATGAGCAGTTCTTC. It is translated as CSARTDNEQFF. The rearrangement links TRBV20-1 to TRBJ2-1, with D tentatively TRBD1 (6 bases). Germline V gene lookup returns CDR1 DFQATT and CDR2 SNEGSKA (reference sequence). The CDR3 spans 11 residues. V lost 5 bases and J 5 bases, leaving 7 bases between the germline ends.

The chain couples TRBV7-9 to TRBJ1-1; 7 bases fit TRBD1. The CDR3 length is 13 residues. CDR1 and CDR2 from the germline V gene are SEHNR and FQNEAQ (reference sequence). V was pared by 5 bases and J by 10 bases, with 10 bases of the junction left unmatched. CDR3 region: CASSPVDRDRAFF. As DNA, the CDR3 is TGTGCCAGCAGCCCGGTCGACAGGGATAGAGCTTTCTTT.

The genes are TRBV5-6 and TRBJ2-1; D is unresolved. Per the germline V gene, CDR1 is SGHDT and CDR2 is YYEEEE. This CDR3 has 16 amino acids. V lost 4 bases to trimming and J lost 9 bases, with 23 bases between them. CDR3 region: CASSLRPATMRSEQFF. CDR3 sequence (DNA): TGTGCCAGCAGCCTCCGACCCGCCACCATGAGGAGTGAGCAGTTCTTC.

The V and J genes are TRBV11-3 and TRBJ2-7; D is undetermined. The V gene lost 6 bases and the J gene lost 0 bases, with 6 bases spanning the gap. The CDR3 length is 12 residues. Per the germline V gene, CDR1 is SGHNT and CDR2 is YENEEA. The CDR3 here is CASRSNSYEQYF. CDR3 sequence (DNA): TGTGCCAGCAGGTCTAACTCCTACGAGCAGTACTTC.

V is TRBV5-1 and J is TRBJ2-7; D might be TRBD1 (6 bases). The V gene lost 4 bases and the J gene lost 3 bases, with 11 bases spanning the gap. The germline gives CDR1 SGHRS, CDR2 YFSETQ. The CDR3 extends over 13 amino acids. The CDR3 DNA follows: TGCGCCAGCAGCCACGGACAGAACTACGAGCAGTACTTC. Its translation is CASSHGQNYEQYF.

The chain has TRBV27 and TRBJ1-2; 7 positions agree with TRBD1. Germline CDR1 and CDR2: MNHEY and SMNVEV (reference sequence). The CDR3 sequence is 15 residues long. Losses at the gene ends were 7 bases for V and 6 bases for J; bases not matched to a gene: 14. CDR3 bases: TGTGCCAGCACCCTCGCAGGGGGGAGCGAGGATGGCTACACCTTC. Its protein product is CASTLAGGSEDGYTF.

This chain uses TRBV15 with TRBJ2-7, with TRBD2 as a possible D gene (5 bases). Germline V CDR1 and CDR2: LNHNV, YYDKDF (reference sequence). V dropped 0 bases and J dropped 5 bases, with 17 bases sitting between them. The CDR3 is 16 amino acids. The CDR3 spells CATSRDSGEPWHEQYF. The DNA for the CDR3 is TGTGCCACCAGCAGAGATTCCGGGGAACCTTGGCACGAGCAGTACTTC.

This chain uses TRBV4-1 with TRBJ2-2; D is perhaps TRBD1 (6 bases). Trimming shortened V by 1 base and J by 0 bases, and 18 bases separated the two germline ends. There are 19 residues in the CDR3. Looked up from germline, CDR1 is MGHRA and CDR2 is YSYEKL. CDR3: CASSQVIFGQGSNTGELFF. CDR3 nucleotides: TGCGCCAGCAGCCAAGTAATATTCGGGCAGGGGTCGAACACCGGGGAGCTGTTTTTT.